Listed below are T cell receptor beta chains from one sample, sequenced in a study of T cell responses to AZD1222 COVID-19 vaccine. Clones were sequenced by immunoSEQ multiplex PCR, and TCRdb holds only the in-frame ones, with some missing. The table records approximately 140,000 clones, more than 80% of them present only once. This specimen consisted of peripheral blood, obtained 28 days after the second dose of the MenACWY control vaccine. The receptors were gathered from an adult who received the MenACWY meningococcal vaccine as a control. Each CDR3 is given without its conserved first and last residue.

v_gene | CDR3aa
TRBV5-1 | ASWIGTGTTGELF
TRBV28 | ASSTGAHEQY
TRBV7-2 | ASSSPGSKRGQF
TRBV29-1 | SAGQGGRGYT
TRBV10-3 | AISAGERETEAF
TRBV10-3 | AISGTRDSETQY
TRBV10-2 | ASSELGRFNEKLF
TRBV5-1 | ASSLKLLAGVLFADTQY
TRBV7-9 | ASSLAASRETQY
TRBV7-9 | ASSSEDSYEQY
TRBV27 | ASWKRGGPDTQY
TRBV7-2 | ASSRTSGATEQY
TRBV27 | ASSLSLPGQGSTDTQY
TRBV7-2 | ASSSQGTNYGYT
TRBV5-6 | ASSWGTSPVELF
TRBV7-3 | ASSPMVGGELF
TRBV5-8 | ASSYHGTEAF
TRBV6-4 | ASSDPERLAREETQY
TRBV19 | ASSDTGGEQY
TRBV7-2 | ASSFWTATYEQY
TRBV19 | ASSIQVMNTEAF
TRBV28 | ASSYLAGRGPDTQY
TRBV5-4 | ASSHEGQGAYEKLF
TRBV7-9 | ASSEGPFYEQY
TRBV11-2 | ASSFSRPYEQY
TRBV28 | ASRVGEQGPYNEQF
TRBV5-1 | ASSYLGTETSTDTQY
TRBV7-9 | ASRRGQGNNEKLF
TRBV5-1 | ASSLGQGGYGYT
TRBV19 | ASSFTGRNQPQH
TRBV4-3 | ASSQDRRDVVYEQY
TRBV25-1 | ASKRQGVRETQY
TRBV10-1 | ASSEYTSDEAF
TRBV10-1 | ASSESREAF
TRBV6-2/TRBV6-3 | ASSYSTPGQRYNSPLH
TRBV6-5 | ASSYGGISNSPLH
TRBV19 | ASSTLPGQGDEKLF
TRBV19 | ASSADQGQNTGELF
TRBV5-1 | ASSLGVGLGGNTIY
TRBV7-2 | ASSPTRTGRDEQF
TRBV6-5 | ASGYQQGSGNTIY
TRBV28 | ASTPATGRNYGYT
TRBV7-8 | ASSLVSSASYSYNEQF